This T cell receptor (beta chain) stems from a study of T-cell memory formation after mild COVID-19. General study points: Later expanders leaned CD4+, whereas day 15 to 85 contracting clones were balanced CD4/CD8.

Constant-segment primers were used for 5'RACE, and the resulting TCR alpha and TCR beta cDNA libraries carried sample barcodes and UMIs. TCRdb itself ran the 5' RACE reads through MiXCR, one entry per CDR3 protein. This table holds approximately 450,000 distinct CDR3 sequences, around a sixth found once. V lost 4 bases and J lost 4, with 7 bases in between. CDR3 length: 12 amino acids. The germline V gene encodes CDR1 SEHNR and CDR2 FQNEAQ (reference sequence). In this sample, this clonotype turned up a few times. Its antigen is currently unknown. The sequenced material came from PBMCs or a T cell subset sorted from them (not recorded which). The clonotype originates from an adult woman who had mild COVID-19 (a few samples of this study predate the infection). Cell type and time point are not known. The chain combines TRBV7-9 with TRBJ1-2; D remains unclear. This CDR3 is CASSYAGYGYTF. The CDR3 DNA reads TGTGCCAGCAGCTACGCAGGCTATGGCTACACCTTC.